This is a list of T cell receptor beta chains from one sample in a study of identical twins. TCRdb reprocessed the 5' RACE reads with MiXCR, giving one entry per CDR3 protein. The sample consists of 500,000 to 550,000 distinct CDR3 sequences, about 22% of them appearing once. The sample also formed part of further work on yellow fever vaccine responses in identical twins.

Sequencing was performed on CD4+ T cells sorted from blood. The receptors derive from a woman in her late teens or twenties in good health. Each CDR3 is given with its conserved first and last residue. The order of the fields is J gene, D gene, V gene, clone size, CDR3 protein, CDR3 DNA. A D gene is named only where the DNA matches it firmly. Clone size appears in some rows only: once, few, many, or a class for an expanded clone.

j_gene: TRBJ2-1; d_gene: TRBD2; v_gene: TRBV2; abundance: once; CDR3aa: CATGTSGRARENEQFF; CDR3nt: TGTGCCACCGGGACTAGCGGGAGGGCCAGAGAAAATGAGCAGTTCTTC
j_gene: TRBJ2-7; d_gene: TRBD2; v_gene: TRBV14; abundance: .; CDR3aa: CASSPGSGGKQYF; CDR3nt: TGTGCCAGCAGCCCCGGTTCCGGGGGGAAGCAGTACTTC
j_gene: TRBJ2-1; d_gene: .; v_gene: TRBV18; abundance: few; CDR3aa: CASSPPAVPNEQFF; CDR3nt: TGTGCCAGCTCACCACCGGCAGTCCCAAATGAGCAGTTCTTC
j_gene: TRBJ1-2; d_gene: .; v_gene: TRBV5-1; abundance: few; CDR3aa: CASTLTPTNYGYTF; CDR3nt: TGCGCCAGCACCCTAACCCCTACTAACTATGGCTACACCTTC
j_gene: TRBJ2-1; d_gene: TRBD2; v_gene: TRBV19; abundance: .; CDR3aa: CASSIRLAGGPGEQFF; CDR3nt: TGTGCCAGTAGTATAAGGCTAGCGGGGGGGCCTGGTGAGCAGTTCTTC
j_gene: TRBJ2-1; d_gene: .; v_gene: TRBV9; abundance: few; CDR3aa: CASSVALGGNSYNEQFF; CDR3nt: TGTGCCAGCAGCGTAGCTCTGGGCGGGAACTCCTACAATGAGCAGTTCTTC
j_gene: TRBJ1-5; d_gene: .; v_gene: TRBV12-3/TRBV12-4; abundance: few; CDR3aa: CASSLSGESNQPQHF; CDR3nt: TGTGCCAGCAGTTTATCGGGGGAAAGCAATCAGCCCCAGCATTTT
j_gene: TRBJ2-2; d_gene: TRBD2; v_gene: TRBV7-7; abundance: few; CDR3aa: CASSLAPLAGSTGELFF; CDR3nt: TGTGCCAGCAGCTTAGCCCCCCTAGCGGGAAGTACCGGGGAGCTGTTTTTT
j_gene: TRBJ2-1; d_gene: .; v_gene: TRBV5-1; abundance: .; CDR3aa: CASSLDRAQFF; CDR3nt: TGCGCCAGCAGCTTGGACAGGGCACAGTTCTTC
j_gene: TRBJ1-5; d_gene: TRBD1; v_gene: TRBV5-5; abundance: few; CDR3aa: CASTATGAGNQPQHF; CDR3nt: TGTGCCAGCACCGCGACAGGGGCGGGCAATCAGCCCCAGCATTTT